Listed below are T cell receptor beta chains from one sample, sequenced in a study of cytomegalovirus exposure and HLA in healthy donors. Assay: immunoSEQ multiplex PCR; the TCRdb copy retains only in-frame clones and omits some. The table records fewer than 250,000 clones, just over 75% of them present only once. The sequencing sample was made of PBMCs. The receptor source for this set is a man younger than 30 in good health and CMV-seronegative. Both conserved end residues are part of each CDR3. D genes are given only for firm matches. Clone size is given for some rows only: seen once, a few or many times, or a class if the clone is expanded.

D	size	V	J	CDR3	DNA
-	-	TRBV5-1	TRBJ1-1	CASSLAGLEVAFF	TGCGCCAGCAGCTTGGCCGGGTTGGAGGTGGCTTTCTTT
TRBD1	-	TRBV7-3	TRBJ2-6	CASSLRPPGQVSGANVLTF	TGTGCCAGCAGCTTAAGACCCCCGGGACAGGTCTCTGGGGCCAACGTCCTGACTTTC
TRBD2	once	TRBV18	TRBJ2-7	CASSPGLAGSSYEQYF	TGTGCCAGCTCACCTGGACTAGCGGGTAGCTCCTACGAGCAGTACTTC
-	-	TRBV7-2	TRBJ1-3	CASSRNPGGNSGNTIYF	TGTGCCAGCAGCCGTAATCCGGGGGGAAACTCTGGAAACACCATATATTTT
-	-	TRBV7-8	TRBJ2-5	CASSLGHRQETQYF	TGTGCCAGCAGCTTGGGTCACAGGCAAGAGACCCAGTACTTC
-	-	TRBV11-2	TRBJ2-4	CASSPRGQQAGSIQYF	TGTGCCAGCAGCCCGAGGGGACAACAGGCCGGTTCTATTCAGTACTTC
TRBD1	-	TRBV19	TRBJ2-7	CASSIGTGLYEQYF	TGTGCCAGTAGTATAGGGACAGGGCTCTACGAGCAGTACTTC
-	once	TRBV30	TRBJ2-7	CAWSVGGLEQYF	TGTGCCTGGAGTGTAGGCGGGCTCGAGCAGTACTTC
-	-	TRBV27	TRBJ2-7	CAGQCSYEQYF	TGTGCCGGACAGTGTTCCTACGAGCAGTACTTC
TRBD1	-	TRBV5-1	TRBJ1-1	CASSTEDRGYTEAFF	TGCGCCAGCAGCACGGAAGACAGGGGATACACTGAAGCTTTCTTT
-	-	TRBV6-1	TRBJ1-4	CASSEVPRADEKLFF	TGTGCCAGCAGTGAAGTTCCCAGGGCAGATGAAAAACTGTTTTTT
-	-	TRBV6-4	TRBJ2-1	CASSAQGGSYNEQFF	TGTGCCAGCAGTGCGCAGGGCGGCTCCTACAATGAGCAGTTCTTC
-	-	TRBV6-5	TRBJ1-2	CASSTGTLGYTF	TGTGCCAGCAGTACCGGGACACTGGGCTACACCTTC
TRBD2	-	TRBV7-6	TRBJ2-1	CASSPSGSPKNAWEQFF	TGTGCCAGCAGCCCTAGCGGGAGCCCCAAGAACGCTTGGGAGCAGTTCTTC
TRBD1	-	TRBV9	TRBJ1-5	CASSPGQGSGNQPQHF	TGTGCCAGCAGCCCGGGACAGGGGTCGGGCAATCAGCCCCAGCATTTT
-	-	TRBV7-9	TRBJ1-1	CASSSTGNTEAFF	TGTGCCAGCAGCTCAACAGGGAACACTGAAGCTTTCTTT
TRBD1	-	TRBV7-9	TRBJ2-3	CSSSTIWADRGIDTQYF	TGTTCCAGCAGCACCATTTGGGCGGACAGGGGCATAGATACGCAGTATTTT
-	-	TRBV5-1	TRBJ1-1	CASSLRTGRGTEAFF	TGCGCCAGCAGCTTGAGAACAGGGAGAGGCACTGAAGCTTTCTTT
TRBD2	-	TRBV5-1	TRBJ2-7	CASSFLAGGNYEQYF	TGCGCCAGCAGCTTTTTAGCGGGAGGGAACTACGAGCAGTACTTC
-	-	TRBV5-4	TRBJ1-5	CASSPRGGQPQHF	TGTGCCAGCAGTCCTCGTGGAGGTCAGCCCCAGCATTTT
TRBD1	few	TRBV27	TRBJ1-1	CASSLGRGTGRSFYTEAFF	TGTGCCAGCAGTTTGGGCCGGGGGACAGGGAGGTCCTTTTACACTGAAGCTTTCTTT
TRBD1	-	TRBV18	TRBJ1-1	CASSSGTVNTEAFF	TGTGCCAGCTCTTCCGGGACAGTGAACACTGAAGCTTTCTTT
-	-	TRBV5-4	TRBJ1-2	CASSFQGGDGYTF	TGTGCCAGCAGCTTCCAGGGTGGTGATGGCTACACCTTC
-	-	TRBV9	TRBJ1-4	CASSADGAGYEKLFF	TGTGCCAGCAGCGCCGACGGTGCGGGGTATGAAAAACTGTTTTTT
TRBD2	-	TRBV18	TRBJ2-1	CASSPPATGGVGEQFF	TGTGCCAGCTCTCCACCGGCGACGGGAGGGGTGGGTGAGCAGTTCTTC
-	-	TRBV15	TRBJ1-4	CATSRDGQANEKLFF	TGTGCCACCAGCAGAGATGGGCAAGCTAATGAAAAACTGTTTTTT
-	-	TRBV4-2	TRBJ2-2	CASSQNSGELFF	TGTGCCAGCAGCCAAAACTCCGGGGAGCTGTTTTTT
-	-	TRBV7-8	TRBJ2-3	CASSLWGEDTQYF	TGTGCCAGCAGCTTATGGGGAGAAGATACGCAGTATTTT